This is a list of T cell receptor beta chains from one sample in a study of T cells in narcolepsy. Assay: immunoSEQ multiplex PCR; the TCRdb copy retains only in-frame clones and omits some. In the table there are 30,000 or so clones, over 80% of which are singletons. The sequencing sample was made of CD45RA- memory CD4+ T cells from PBMCs. The receptors here all came from a human donor with narcolepsy. Both conserved end residues are trimmed from each CDR3.

TRBV7-2	TRBJ1-5	ASSYRQGGNQPQH
TRBV19	TRBJ1-1	ASAPTANTEAF
TRBV25-1	TRBJ1-1	ASTDLNRARAF
TRBV6-1	TRBJ1-1	ASKPQGGVSEAF
TRBV7-3	TRBJ1-2	ASSPGPEGGYGYT
TRBV7-9	TRBJ1-5	ASSRGGGPNQPQH
TRBV10-3	TRBJ2-1	AAAGGRYNEQF
TRBV28	TRBJ2-7	ASSQPGQGHFEQY
TRBV14	TRBJ2-5	ASSQGRGVQNQETQY
TRBV5-1	TRBJ2-7	ASSLVGVYEQY
TRBV19	TRBJ2-5	ASSITGGQETQY
TRBV18	TRBJ1-1	ASSVDGGLGMNTEAF
TRBV9	TRBJ2-7	ASSLSSAATGGFYEQY
TRBV5-1	TRBJ2-3	ASSELASTDTQY
TRBV5-1	TRBJ2-7	ASSLDGGAAYEQY
TRBV18	TRBJ1-3	ASSPVQGFSSGNTIY
TRBV18	TRBJ1-2	ASSEGQAGGNNYGYT
TRBV10-3	TRBJ2-1	AISDGTVNEQF
TRBV5-6	TRBJ2-7	ASSFAGYSYEQY
TRBV5-4	TRBJ2-3	ASSGGGTVGDTQY
TRBV5-1	TRBJ2-3	ASSLGAGDIDTQY
TRBV30	TRBJ1-3	AGGGGTGNTIY
TRBV5-6	TRBJ2-7	ASSLASGGLGTYEQY
TRBV5-5	TRBJ2-2	ASSLRSDSGGTGELF
TRBV2	TRBJ1-1	ASSPRQGGTEAF
TRBV5-4	TRBJ2-4	ASSPPGQGKNIQY
TRBV7-2	TRBJ1-3	ASGKLSGNTIY
TRBV7-6	TRBJ1-1	ASSASTLRMNTEAF